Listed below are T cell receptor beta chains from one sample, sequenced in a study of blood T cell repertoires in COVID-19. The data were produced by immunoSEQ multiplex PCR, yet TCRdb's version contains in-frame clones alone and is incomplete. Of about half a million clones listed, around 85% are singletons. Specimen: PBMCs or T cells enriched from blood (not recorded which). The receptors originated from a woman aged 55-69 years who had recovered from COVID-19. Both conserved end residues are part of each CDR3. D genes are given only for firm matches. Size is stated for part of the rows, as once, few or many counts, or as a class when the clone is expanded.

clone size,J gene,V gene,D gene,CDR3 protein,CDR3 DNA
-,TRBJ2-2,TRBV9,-,CASSAPRAWELFF,TGTGCCAGCAGCGCACCCCGAGCCTGGGAGCTGTTTTTT
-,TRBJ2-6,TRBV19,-,CASSIDKRSGANVLTF,TGTGCCAGTAGTATAGATAAGAGATCTGGGGCCAACGTCCTGACTTTC
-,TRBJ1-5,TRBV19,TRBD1,CASTPDRVLSNQPQHF,TGTGCCAGTACCCCGGACAGGGTGCTTAGCAATCAGCCCCAGCATTTT
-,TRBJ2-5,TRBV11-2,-,CASSTSASFGTQYF,TGTGCCAGCAGCACGTCCGCTAGTTTTGGGACCCAGTACTTC
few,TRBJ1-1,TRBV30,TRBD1,CAWSLTGTAEAFF,TGTGCCTGGAGTTTGACGGGGACAGCTGAAGCTTTCTTT
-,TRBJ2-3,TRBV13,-,CASSQGQGPDTQYF,TGTGCCAGCAGCCAGGGGCAGGGACCAGATACGCAGTATTTT
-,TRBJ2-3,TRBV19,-,CASSRHGDTQYF,TGTGCCAGTAGTCGCCACGGAGATACGCAGTATTTT
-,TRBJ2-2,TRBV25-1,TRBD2,CASSDLRLAAFAGELFF,TGTGCCAGCAGTGACTTAAGACTAGCGGCCTTCGCCGGGGAGCTGTTTTTT
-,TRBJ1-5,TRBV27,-,CASSLFRGNQPQHF,TGTGCCAGCAGTTTATTTAGGGGTAATCAGCCCCAGCATTTT
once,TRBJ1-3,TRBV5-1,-,CASSSNAQGSSGNTIYF,TGCGCCAGCAGCTCGAACGCACAGGGTTCCTCTGGAAACACCATATATTTT
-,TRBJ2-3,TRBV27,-,CARTYWASHDTQYF,TGTGCCAGGACCTATTGGGCCTCCCACGATACGCAGTATTTT
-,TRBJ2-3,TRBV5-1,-,CASSLGLASTDTQYF,TGCGCCAGCAGCTTGGGTTTGGCTAGCACAGATACGCAGTATTTT
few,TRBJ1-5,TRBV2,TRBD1,CASRVRGQGQPQHF,TGTGCCAGCAGGGTCAGGGGGCAAGGGCAGCCCCAGCATTTT
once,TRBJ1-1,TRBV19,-,CATERGKGNTEAFF,TGTGCCACGGAAAGGGGGAAGGGGAACACTGAAGCTTTCTTT
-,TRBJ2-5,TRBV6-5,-,CASSYRLAGFQETQYF,TGTGCCAGCAGTTACAGGCTAGCCGGCTTCCAAGAGACCCAGTACTTC
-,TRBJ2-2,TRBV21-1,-,CASSRKGKVNWGSTVIKLFF,TGTGCCAGCAGCCGAAAAGGAAAGGTAAATTGGGGCAGTACCGTGATTAAGCTGTTTTTT
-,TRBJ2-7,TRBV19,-,CASSITGLYEQYF,TGTGCCAGTAGTATTACAGGGCTCTACGAGCAGTACTTC
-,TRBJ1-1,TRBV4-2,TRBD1,CASSQGDRATEAFF,TGTGCCAGCAGCCAAGGGGACAGGGCCACTGAAGCTTTCTTT
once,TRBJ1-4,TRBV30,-,CAWSQSTNEKLFF,TGTGCCTGGAGTCAGTCAACTAATGAAAAACTGTTTTTT
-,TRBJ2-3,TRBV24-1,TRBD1,CATSETGTGQGDTQYF,TGTGCCACCAGTGAAACCGGGACAGGGCAGGGAGATACGCAGTATTTT
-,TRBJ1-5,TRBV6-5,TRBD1,CASSSKTGGSQPQHF,TGTGCCAGCAGTTCCAAAACAGGGGGCAGTCAGCCCCAGCATTTT
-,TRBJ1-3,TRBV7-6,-,CASSPTGGSGNTIYF,TGTGCCAGCAGCCCAACCGGGGGGTCTGGAAACACCATATATTTT
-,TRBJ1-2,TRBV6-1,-,CASSEALRVVWGYTF,TGTGCCAGCAGTGAAGCGCTTCGGGTGGTTTGGGGCTACACCTTC
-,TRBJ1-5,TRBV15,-,CATSSTVGGYSNQPQHF,TGTGCCACCAGCTCGACCGTAGGGGGTTATAGCAATCAGCCCCAGCATTTT
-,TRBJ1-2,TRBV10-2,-,CASSAGNYGYTF,TGCGCCAGCAGTGCGGGGAACTATGGCTACACCTTC
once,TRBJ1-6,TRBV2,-,CASSVQGGDNSPLHF,TGTGCCAGCAGCGTACAGGGTGGGGATAATTCACCCCTCCACTTT
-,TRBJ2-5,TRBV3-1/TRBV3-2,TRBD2,CASSLNGEGGTQYF,TGTGCCAGCAGCCTGAACGGGGAGGGTGGGACCCAGTACTTC
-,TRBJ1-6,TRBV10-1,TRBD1,CASSGGGTGGALHF,TGCGCCAGCAGTGGAGGGGGGACAGGAGGGGCCCTCCACTTT
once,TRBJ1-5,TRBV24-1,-,CATSGSGTRTGSNQPQHF,TGTGCCACCAGTGGTTCGGGAACCCGAACGGGTAGCAATCAGCCCCAGCATTTT
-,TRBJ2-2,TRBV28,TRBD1,CASRSTGVPPGELFF,TGTGCCAGCAGGTCGACAGGGGTTCCACCCGGGGAGCTGTTTTTT
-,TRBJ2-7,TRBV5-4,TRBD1,CASRVGQEVSYEQYF,TGTGCCAGCAGGGTGGGACAGGAGGTCTCCTACGAGCAGTACTTC